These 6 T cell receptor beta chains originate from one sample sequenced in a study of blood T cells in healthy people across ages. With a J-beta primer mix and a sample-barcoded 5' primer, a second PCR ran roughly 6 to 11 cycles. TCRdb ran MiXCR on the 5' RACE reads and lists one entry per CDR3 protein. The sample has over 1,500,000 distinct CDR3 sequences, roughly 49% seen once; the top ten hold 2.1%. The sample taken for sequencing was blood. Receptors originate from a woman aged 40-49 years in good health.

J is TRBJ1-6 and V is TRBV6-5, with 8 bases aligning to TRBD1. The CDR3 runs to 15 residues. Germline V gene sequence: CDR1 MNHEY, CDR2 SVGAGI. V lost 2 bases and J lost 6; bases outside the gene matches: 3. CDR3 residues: CASSYRDRGNSPLHF. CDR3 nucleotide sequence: TGTGCCAGCAGTTACCGAGACAGGGGTAATTCACCCCTCCACTTT.

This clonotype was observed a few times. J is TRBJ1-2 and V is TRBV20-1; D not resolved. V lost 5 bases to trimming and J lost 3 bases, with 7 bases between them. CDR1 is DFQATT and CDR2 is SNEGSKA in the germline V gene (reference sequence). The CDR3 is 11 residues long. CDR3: CSAPPDYGYTF. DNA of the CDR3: TGCAGTGCTCCGCCCGACTATGGCTACACCTTC.

The CDR3, as DNA: TGCAGTGCCCGATGGGCCAGGGACGAGCAGTACTTC. Translating gives CSARWARDEQYF. The J gene is TRBJ2-7, the V gene TRBV20-1, with D possibly being TRBD1 (5 bases). V was cut by 6 bases and J by 5 bases, with 14 bases left in between. Per germline, CDR1 DFQATT and CDR2 SNEGSKA (reference sequence). CDR3 length: 12 amino acids.

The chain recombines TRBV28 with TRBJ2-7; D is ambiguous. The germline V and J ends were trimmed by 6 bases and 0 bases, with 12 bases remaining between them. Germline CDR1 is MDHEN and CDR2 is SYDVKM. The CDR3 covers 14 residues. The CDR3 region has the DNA TGTGCCAGCAGAGGGTCCCTACGCTCCTACGAGCAGTACTTC. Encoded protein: CASRGSLRSYEQYF.

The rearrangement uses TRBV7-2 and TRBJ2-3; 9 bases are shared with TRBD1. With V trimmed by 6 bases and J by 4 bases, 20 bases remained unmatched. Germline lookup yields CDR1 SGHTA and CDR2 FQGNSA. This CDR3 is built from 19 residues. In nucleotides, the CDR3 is TGTGCCAGCAGTTTAAACATACCTCTGGGGACAGGGAAGGCAGATACGCAGTATTTT. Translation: CASSLNIPLGTGKADTQYF.

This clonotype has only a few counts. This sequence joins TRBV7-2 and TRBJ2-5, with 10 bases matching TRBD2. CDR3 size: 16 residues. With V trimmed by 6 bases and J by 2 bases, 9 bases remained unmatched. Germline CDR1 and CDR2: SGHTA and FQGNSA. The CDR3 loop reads CASSQKLAGPQETQYF. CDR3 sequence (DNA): TGTGCCAGCAGTCAGAAACTAGCGGGGCCTCAAGAGACCCAGTACTTC.